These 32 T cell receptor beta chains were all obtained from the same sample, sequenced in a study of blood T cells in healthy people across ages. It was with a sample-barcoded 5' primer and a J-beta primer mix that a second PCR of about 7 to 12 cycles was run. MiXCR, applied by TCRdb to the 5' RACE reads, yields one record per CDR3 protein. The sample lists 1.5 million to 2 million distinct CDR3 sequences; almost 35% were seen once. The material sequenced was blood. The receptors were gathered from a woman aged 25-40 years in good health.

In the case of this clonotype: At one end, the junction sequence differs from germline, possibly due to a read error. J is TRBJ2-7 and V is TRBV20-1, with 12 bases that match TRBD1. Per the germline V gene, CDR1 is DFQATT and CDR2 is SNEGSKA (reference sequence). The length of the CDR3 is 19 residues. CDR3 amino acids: CSARDRTGQGAFKSYGQYF. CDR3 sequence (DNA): TGCAGTGCTAGAGATCGGACGGGACAGGGGGCATTTAAGTCCTACGGGCAGTACTTC.

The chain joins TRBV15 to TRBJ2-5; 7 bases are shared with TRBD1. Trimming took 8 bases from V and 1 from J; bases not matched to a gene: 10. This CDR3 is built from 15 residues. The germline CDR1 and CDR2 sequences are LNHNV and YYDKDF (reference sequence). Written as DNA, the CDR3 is TGTGCCACCGCTAAGACAGGGAAATCCCAAGAGACCCAGTACTTC. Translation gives CATAKTGKSQETQYF.

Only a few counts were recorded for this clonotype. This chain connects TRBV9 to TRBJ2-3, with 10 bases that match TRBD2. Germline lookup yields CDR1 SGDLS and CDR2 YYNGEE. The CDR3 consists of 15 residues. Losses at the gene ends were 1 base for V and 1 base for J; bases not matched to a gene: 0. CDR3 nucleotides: TGTGCCAGCAGCGTAAGCGGGAGGGGCACAGATACGCAGTATTTT. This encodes CASSVSGRGTDTQYF.

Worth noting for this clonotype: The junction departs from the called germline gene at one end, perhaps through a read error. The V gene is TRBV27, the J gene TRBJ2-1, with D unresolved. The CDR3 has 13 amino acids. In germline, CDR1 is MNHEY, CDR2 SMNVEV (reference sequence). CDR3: CASRLTLGNEQFF. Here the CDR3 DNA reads TGTGCTAGCAGATTAACTCTGGGGAATGAGCAGTTCTTC.

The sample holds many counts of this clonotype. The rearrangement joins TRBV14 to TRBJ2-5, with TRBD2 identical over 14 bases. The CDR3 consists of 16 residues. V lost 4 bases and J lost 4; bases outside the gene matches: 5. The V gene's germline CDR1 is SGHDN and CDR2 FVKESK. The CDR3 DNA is TGTGCCAGCAGCCCCCTCGGACTAGCGGGGGGAGAGACCCAGTACTTC. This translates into CASSPLGLAGGETQYF.

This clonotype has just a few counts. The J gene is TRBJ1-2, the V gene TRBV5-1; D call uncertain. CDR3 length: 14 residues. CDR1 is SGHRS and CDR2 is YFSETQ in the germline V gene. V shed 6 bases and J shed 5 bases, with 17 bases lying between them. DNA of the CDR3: TGCGCCAGCAATCGGAGGACTCAACCTTATGGCTACACCTTC. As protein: CASNRRTQPYGYTF. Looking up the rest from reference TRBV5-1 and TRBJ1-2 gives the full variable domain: KAGVTQTPRYLIKTRGQQVTLSCSPISGHRSVSWYQQTPGQGLQFLFEYFSETQRNKGNFPGRFSGRQFSNSRSEMNVSTLELGDSALYLCASNRRTQPYGYTFGSGTRLTVV.

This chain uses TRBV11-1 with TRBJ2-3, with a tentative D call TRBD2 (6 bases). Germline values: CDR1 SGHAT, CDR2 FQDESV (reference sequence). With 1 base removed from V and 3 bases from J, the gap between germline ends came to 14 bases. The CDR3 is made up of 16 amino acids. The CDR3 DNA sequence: TGTGCCAGCAGCTTAGGCGGGGTAGGCCCTACAGATACGCAGTATTTT. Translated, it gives CASSLGGVGPTDTQYF.

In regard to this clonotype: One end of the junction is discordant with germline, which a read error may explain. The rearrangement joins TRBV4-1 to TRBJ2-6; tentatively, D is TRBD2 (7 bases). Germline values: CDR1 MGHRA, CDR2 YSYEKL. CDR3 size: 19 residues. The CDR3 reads CASGQVGGGPTSGTNVLTF. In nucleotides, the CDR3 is TGCGCCAGCGGCCAAGTAGGGGGGGGGCCTACCTCTGGGACCAACGTCCTGACTTTC.

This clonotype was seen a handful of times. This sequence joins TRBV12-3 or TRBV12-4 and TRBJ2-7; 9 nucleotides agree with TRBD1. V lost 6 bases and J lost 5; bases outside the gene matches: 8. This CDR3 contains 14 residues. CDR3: CASSTGTGWNEQYF. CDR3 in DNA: TGTGCCAGCAGCACCGGGACAGGGTGGAACGAGCAGTACTTC.

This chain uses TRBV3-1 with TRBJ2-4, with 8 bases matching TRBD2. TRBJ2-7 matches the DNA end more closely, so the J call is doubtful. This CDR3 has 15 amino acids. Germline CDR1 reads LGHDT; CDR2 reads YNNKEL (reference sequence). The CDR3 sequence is CASSQVPAGVDEQYF. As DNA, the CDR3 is TGTGCCAGCAGCCAAGTCCCAGCGGGGGTCGACGAGCAGTACTTC.

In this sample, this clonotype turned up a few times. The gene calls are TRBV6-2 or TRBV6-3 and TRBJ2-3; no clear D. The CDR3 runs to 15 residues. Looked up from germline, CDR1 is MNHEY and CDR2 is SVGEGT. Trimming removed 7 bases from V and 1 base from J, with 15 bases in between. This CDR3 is CASTNQAVGTDTQYF. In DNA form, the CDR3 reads TGTGCCAGCACTAACCAGGCGGTAGGCACAGATACGCAGTATTTT.

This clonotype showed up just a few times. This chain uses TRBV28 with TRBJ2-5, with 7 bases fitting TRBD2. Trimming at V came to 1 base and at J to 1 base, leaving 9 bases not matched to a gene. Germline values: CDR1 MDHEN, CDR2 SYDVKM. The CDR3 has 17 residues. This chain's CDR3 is CASSLLFGLGSQETQYF. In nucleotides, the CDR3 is TGTGCCAGCAGTTTATTGTTTGGACTAGGATCCCAAGAGACCCAGTACTTC.

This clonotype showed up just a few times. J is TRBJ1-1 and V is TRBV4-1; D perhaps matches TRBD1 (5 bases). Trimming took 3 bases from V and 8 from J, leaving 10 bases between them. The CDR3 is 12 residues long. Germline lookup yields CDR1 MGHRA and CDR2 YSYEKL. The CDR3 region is CASSHLQGEAFF. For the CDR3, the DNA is TGCGCCAGCAGCCACCTCCAGGGCGAAGCTTTCTTT.

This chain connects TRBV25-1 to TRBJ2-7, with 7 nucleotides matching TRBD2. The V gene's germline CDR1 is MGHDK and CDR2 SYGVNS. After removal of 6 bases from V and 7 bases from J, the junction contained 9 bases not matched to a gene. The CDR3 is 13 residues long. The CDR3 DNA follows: TGTGCCAGCAGCCGGGACTATCTCGGGGAGCAGTACTTC. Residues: CASSRDYLGEQYF.

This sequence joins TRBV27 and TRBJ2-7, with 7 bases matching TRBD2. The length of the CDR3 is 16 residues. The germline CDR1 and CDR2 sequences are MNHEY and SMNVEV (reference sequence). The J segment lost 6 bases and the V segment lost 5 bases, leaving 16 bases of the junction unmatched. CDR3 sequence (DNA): TGTGCCAGCAGTCCAACAGGCTATGGGGAGGGGATCGAGCAGTACTTC. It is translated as CASSPTGYGEGIEQYF.

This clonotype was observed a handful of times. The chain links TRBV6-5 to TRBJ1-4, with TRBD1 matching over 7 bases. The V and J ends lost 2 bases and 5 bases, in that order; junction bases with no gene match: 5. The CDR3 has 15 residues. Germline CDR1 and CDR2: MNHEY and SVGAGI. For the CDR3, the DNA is TGTGCCAGCAGTTACCACAGGGGATTAAATGAAAAACTGTTTTTT. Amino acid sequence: CASSYHRGLNEKLFF.

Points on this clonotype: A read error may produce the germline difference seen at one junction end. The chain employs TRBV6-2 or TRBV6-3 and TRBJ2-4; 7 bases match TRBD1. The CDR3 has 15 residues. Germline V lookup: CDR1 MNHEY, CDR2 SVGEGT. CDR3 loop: CASSYYRGSKNIQDF. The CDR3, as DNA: TGTGCCAGCAGTTACTACAGGGGATCCAAAAACATTCAGGACTTC.

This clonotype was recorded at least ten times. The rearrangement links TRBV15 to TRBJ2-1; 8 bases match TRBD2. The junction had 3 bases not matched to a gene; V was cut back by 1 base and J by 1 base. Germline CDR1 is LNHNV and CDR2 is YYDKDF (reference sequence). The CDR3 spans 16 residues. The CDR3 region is CATSRGLAGSYNEQFF. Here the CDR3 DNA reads TGTGCCACCAGCAGAGGTCTAGCGGGTTCCTACAATGAGCAGTTCTTC.

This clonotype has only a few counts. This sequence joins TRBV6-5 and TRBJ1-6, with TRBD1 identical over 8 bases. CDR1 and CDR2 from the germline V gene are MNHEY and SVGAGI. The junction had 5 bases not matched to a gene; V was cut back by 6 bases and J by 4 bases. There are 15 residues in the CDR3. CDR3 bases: TGTGCCAGCAGCCCAGGGGGCAGGTATAATTCACCCCTCCACTTT. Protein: CASSPGGRYNSPLHF.

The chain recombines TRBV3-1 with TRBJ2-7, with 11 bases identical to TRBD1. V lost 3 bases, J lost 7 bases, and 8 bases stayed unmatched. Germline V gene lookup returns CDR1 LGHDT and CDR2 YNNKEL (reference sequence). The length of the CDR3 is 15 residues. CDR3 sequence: CASSHGQGAVWEQYF. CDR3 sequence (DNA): TGTGCCAGCAGCCATGGACAGGGGGCGGTGTGGGAGCAGTACTTC.

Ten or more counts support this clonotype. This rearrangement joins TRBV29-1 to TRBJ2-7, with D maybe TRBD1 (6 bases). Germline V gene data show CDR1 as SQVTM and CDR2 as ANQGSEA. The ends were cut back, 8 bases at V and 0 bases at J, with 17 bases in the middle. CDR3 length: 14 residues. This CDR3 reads CSTIRGKGSYEQYF. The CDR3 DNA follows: TGCAGCACCATCAGGGGCAAAGGCTCCTACGAGCAGTACTTC.

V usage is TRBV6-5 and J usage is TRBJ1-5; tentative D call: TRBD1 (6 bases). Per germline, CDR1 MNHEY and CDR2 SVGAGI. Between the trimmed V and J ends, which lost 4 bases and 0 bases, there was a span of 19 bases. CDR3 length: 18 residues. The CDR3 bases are TGTGCCAGCAGTTCGTCCCTTGGGGGCGCGGGTAGCAATCAGCCCCAGCATTTT. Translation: CASSSSLGGAGSNQPQHF.

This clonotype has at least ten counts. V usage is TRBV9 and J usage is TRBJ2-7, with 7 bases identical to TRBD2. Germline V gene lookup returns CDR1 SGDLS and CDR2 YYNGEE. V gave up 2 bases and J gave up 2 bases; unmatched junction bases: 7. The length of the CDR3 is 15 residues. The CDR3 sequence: CASSVGGGYTYEQYF. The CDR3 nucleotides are TGTGCCAGCAGCGTGGGGGGGGGATACACCTACGAGCAGTACTTC. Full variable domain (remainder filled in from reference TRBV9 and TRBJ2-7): DSGVTQTPKHLITATGQRVTLRCSPRSGDLSVYWYQQSLDQGLQFLIQYYNGEERAKGNILERFSAQQFPDLHSELNLSSLELGDSALYFCASSVGGGYTYEQYFGPGTRLTVT.

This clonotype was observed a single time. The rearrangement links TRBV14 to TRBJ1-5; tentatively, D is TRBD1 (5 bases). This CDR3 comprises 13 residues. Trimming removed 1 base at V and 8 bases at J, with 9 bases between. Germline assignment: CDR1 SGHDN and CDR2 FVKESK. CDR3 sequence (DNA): TGTGCCAGCAGCCAAGTCGGAGGGGAGCCCCAGCATTTT. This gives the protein CASSQVGGEPQHF.

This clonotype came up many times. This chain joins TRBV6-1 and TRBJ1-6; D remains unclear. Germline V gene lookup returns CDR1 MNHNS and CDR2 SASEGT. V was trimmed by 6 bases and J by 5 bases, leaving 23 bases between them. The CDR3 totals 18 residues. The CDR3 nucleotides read TGTGCCAGCAGGGGATCACACGGAGGCACAACTAATAATTCACCCCTCCACTTT. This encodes CASRGSHGGTTNNSPLHF.

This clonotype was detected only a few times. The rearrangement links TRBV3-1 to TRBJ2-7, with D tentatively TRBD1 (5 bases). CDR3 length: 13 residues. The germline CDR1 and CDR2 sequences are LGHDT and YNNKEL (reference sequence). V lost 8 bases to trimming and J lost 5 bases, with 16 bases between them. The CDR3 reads CASGDGAGHEQYF. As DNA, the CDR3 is TGTGCCAGCGGTGATGGGGCAGGTCACGAGCAGTACTTC.

The CDR3 reads CATSREGVAAGRGQPQHF. In DNA, the CDR3 is TGTGCCACCAGCAGAGAGGGCGTGGCAGCGGGAAGAGGGCAGCCCCAGCATTTT. The V and J genes are TRBV15 and TRBJ1-5; no clear D. The length of the CDR3 is 18 residues. Germline CDR1 LNHNV, CDR2 YYDKDF (reference sequence). Trimming left V 0 bases short and J 7 bases short, with 22 bases between.

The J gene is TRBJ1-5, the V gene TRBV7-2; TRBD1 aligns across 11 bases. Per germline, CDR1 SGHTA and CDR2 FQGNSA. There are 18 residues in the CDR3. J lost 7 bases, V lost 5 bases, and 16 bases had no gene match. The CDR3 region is CASSPRGPGQGVRQPQHF. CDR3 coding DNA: TGTGCCAGCAGCCCTAGAGGTCCGGGACAGGGGGTGCGACAGCCCCAGCATTTT.

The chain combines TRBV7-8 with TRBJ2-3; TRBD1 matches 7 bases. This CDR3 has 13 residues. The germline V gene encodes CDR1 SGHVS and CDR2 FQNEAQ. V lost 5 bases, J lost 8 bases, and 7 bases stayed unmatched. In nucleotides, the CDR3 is TGTGCCAGCAGCCCGGGGACAGAAGGTACGCAGTATTTT. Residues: CASSPGTEGTQYF.

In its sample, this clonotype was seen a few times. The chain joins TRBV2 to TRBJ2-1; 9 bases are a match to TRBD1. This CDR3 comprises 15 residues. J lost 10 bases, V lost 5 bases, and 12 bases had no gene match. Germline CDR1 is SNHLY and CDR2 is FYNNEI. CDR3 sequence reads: CASSWTGESLEEQFF. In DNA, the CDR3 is TGTGCCAGCAGTTGGACAGGGGAATCTCTAGAGGAGCAGTTCTTC.

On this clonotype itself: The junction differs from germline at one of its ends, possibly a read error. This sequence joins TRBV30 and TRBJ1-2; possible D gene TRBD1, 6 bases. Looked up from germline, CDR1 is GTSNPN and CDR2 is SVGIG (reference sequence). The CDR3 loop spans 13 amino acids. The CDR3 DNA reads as TGTGCCTGGAGTGTAGGGGGAACCTATGGCCACACCTTC. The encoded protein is CAWSVGGTYGHTF.

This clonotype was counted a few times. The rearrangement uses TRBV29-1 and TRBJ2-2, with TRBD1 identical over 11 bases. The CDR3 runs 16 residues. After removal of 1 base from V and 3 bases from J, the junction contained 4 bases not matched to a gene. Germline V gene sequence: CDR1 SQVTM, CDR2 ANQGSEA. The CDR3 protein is CSVEAGDRGYTGELFF. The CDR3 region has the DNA TGCAGCGTTGAAGCCGGGGACAGGGGGTACACCGGGGAGCTGTTTTTT.